The TCR beta chain under discussion was sequenced for a study of blood T cell repertoires in COVID-19. Across the study: COVID-19 samples from acute and convalescent phases originated in the United States, Italy and Spain. In each case, the material was cDNA or gDNA derived from T cells, B-cell-depleted T cells, or PBMCs.

In the source study's methods: Amplification of reference gene primers provided the estimated nucleated cell counts. Sequenced by immunoSEQ multiplex PCR; TCRdb stores in-frame clones only, minus some. Clone size and the V and J calls come from that table; the DNA yielded D and trimming. The sample has 100,000 to 110,000 clones, over 65% seen once. V was shortened by 3 bases and J by 2 bases, with 11 bases between the two germline ends. Germline CDR1 reads KGHSH; CDR2 reads LQKENI. The CDR3 is 14 amino acids. Input material: peripheral blood. The chain uses TRBV18 and TRBJ2-7; D unclear. This TCR was sampled from a human donor in a cohort sampled during active COVID-19. CDR3 residues: CASSPPKPPYEQYF. The CDR3 bases are TGTGCCAGCTCACCCCCTAAGCCCCCCTACGAGCAGTACTTC.